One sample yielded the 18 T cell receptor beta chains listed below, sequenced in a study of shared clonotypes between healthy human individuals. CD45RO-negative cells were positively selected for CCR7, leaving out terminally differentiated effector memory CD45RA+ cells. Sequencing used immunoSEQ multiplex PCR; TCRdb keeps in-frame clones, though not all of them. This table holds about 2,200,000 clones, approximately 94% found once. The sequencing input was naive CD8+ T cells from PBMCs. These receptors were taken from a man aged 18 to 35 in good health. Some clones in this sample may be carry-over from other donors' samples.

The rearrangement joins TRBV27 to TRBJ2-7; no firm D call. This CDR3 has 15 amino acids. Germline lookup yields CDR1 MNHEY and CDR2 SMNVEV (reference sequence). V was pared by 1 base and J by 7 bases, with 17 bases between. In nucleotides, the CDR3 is TGTGCCAGCAGTTTATTTCCCCCTCCCCTACGAGAGCAGTACTTC. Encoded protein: CASSLFPPPLREQYF.

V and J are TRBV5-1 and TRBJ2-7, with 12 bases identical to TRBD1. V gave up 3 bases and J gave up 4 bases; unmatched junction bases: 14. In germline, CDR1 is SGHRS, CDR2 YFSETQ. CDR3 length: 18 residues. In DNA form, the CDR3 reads TGCGCCAGCAGCTCTCCGGGACAGGGGGCTGGGTCAATATACGAGCAGTACTTC. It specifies CASSSPGQGAGSIYEQYF.

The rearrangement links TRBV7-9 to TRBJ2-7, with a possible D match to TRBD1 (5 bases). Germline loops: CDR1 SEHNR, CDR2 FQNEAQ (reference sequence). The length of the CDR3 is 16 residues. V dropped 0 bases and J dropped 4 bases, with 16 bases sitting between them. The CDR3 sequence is CASSLARVDLGYEQYF. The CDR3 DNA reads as TGTGCCAGCAGCTTAGCCAGGGTGGATCTGGGGTACGAGCAGTACTTC.

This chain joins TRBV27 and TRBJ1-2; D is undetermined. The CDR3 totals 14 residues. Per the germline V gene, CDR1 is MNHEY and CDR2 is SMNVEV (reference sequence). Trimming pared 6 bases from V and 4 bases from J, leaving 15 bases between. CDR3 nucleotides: TGTGCCAGCAGCAAACTCTCAGAGAGCTATGGCTACACCTTC. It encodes CASSKLSESYGYTF.

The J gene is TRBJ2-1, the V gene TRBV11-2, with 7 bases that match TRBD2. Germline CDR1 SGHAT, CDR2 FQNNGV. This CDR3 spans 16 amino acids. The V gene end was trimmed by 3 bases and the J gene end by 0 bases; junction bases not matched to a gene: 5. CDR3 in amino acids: CASSFLAASSYNEQFF. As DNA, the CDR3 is TGTGCCAGCAGCTTTCTAGCGGCTAGCTCCTACAATGAGCAGTTCTTC.

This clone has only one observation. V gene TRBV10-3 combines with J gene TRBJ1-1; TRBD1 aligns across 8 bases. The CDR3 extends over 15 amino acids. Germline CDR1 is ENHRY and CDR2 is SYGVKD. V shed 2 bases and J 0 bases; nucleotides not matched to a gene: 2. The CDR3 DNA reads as TGTGCCATCAGTGAGGACAGGGGAATGAACACTGAAGCTTTCTTT. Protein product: CAISEDRGMNTEAFF.

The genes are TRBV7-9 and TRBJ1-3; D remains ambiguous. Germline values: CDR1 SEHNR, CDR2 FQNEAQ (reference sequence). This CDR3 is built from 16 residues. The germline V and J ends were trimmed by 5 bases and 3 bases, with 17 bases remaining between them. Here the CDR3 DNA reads TGTGCCAGCAGCCCCTTCTCCTTGCCAGGTGGAAACACCATATATTTT. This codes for CASSPFSLPGGNTIYF.

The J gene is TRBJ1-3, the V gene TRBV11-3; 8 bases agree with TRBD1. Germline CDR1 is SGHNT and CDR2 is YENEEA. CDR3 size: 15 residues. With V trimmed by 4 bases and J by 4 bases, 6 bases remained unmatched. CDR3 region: CASSSRTGHGNTIYF. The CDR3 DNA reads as TGTGCCAGCAGCTCGAGGACAGGGCACGGAAACACCATATATTTT.

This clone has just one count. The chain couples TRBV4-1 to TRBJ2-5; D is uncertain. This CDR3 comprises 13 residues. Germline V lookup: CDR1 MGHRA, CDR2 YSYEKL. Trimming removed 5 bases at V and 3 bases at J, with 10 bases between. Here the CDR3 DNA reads TGCGCCAGCAGCAGAGGACGGGAAGAGACCCAGTACTTC. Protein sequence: CASSRGREETQYF.

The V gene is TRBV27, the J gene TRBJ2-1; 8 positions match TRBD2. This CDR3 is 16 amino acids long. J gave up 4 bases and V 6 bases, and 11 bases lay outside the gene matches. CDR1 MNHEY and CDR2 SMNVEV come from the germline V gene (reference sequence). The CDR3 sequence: CASSPLADRTYNEQFF. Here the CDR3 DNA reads TGTGCCAGCAGCCCACTAGCGGACCGTACTTACAATGAGCAGTTCTTC.

In DNA form, the CDR3 reads TGTGCCAGCAGCTCCCTCGACAGACTGAACACTGAAGCTTTCTTT. This gives the protein CASSSLDRLNTEAFF. The chain joins TRBV11-3 to TRBJ1-1, with D perhaps matching TRBD1 (5 bases). The CDR3 sequence is 15 residues long. The germline CDR1 and CDR2 sequences are SGHNT and YENEEA. Trimming stripped 4 bases from V and 0 bases from J, with 12 bases between.

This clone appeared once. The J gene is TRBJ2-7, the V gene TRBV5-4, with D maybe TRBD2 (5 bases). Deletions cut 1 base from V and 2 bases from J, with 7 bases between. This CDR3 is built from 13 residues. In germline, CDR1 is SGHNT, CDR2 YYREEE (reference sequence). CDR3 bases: TGTGCCAGCAGCTTGCAACTAGCCTACGAGCAGTACTTC. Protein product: CASSLQLAYEQYF.

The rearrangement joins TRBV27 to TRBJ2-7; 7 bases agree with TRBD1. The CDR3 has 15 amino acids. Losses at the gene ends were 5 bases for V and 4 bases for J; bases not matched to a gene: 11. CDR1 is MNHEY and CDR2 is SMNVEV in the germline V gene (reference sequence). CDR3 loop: CASSLRGQYLYEQYF. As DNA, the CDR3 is TGTGCCAGCAGTCTCAGGGGACAGTACCTTTACGAGCAGTACTTC.

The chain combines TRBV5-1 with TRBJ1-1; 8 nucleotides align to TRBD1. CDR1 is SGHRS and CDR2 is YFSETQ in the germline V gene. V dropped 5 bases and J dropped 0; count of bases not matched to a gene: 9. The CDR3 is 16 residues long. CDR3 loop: CASRHTGGSMNTEAFF. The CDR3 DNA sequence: TGCGCCAGCAGGCACACAGGGGGATCCATGAACACTGAAGCTTTCTTT.

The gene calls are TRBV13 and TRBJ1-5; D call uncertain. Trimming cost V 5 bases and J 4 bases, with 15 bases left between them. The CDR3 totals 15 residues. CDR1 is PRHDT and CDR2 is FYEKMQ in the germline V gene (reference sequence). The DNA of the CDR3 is TGTGCCAGCAGCAAATCGTCCCGGACGAATCAGCCCCAGCATTTT. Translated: CASSKSSRTNQPQHF. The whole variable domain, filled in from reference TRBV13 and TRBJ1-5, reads AAGVIQSPRHLIKEKRETATLKCYPIPRHDTVYWYQQGPGQDPQFLISFYEKMQSDKGSIPDRFSAQQFSDYHSELNMSSLELGDSALYFCASSKSSRTNQPQHFGDGTRLSIL.

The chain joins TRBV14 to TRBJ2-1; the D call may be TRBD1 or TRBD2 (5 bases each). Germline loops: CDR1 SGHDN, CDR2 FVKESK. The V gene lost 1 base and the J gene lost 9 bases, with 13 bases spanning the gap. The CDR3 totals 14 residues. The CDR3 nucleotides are TGTGCCAGCAGCCAAGTGGGGGTTGCCACTGAGCAGTTCTTC. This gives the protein CASSQVGVATEQFF.

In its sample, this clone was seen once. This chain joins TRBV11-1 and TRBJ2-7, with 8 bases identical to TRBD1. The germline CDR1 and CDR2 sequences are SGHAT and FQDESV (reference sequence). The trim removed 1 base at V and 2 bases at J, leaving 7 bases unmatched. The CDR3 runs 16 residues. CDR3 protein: CASSLEWTGTTYEQYF. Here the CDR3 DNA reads TGTGCCAGCAGCTTAGAGTGGACAGGGACGACCTACGAGCAGTACTTC. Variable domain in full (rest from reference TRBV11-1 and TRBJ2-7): EAEVAQSPRYKITEKSQAVAFWCDPISGHATLYWYRQILGQGPELLVQFQDESVVDDSQLPKDRFSAERLKGVDSTLKIQPAELGDSAMYLCASSLEWTGTTYEQYFGPGTRLTVT.

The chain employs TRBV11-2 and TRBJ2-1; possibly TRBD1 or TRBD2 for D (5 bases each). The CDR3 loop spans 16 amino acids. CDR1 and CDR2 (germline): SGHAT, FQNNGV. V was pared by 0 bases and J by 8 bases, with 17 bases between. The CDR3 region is CASSLDWDPGQDEQFF. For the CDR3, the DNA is TGTGCCAGCAGCTTAGATTGGGACCCCGGCCAGGATGAGCAGTTCTTC.